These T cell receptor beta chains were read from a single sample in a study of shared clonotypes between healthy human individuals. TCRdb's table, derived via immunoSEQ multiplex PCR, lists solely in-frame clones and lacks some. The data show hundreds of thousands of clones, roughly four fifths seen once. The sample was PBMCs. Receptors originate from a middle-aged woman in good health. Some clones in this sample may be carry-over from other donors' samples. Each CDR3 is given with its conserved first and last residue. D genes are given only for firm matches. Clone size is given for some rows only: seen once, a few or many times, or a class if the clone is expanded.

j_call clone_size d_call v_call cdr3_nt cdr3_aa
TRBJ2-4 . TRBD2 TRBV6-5 TGTGCCAGCAGTTCCTTGTTGGGGAGGGACATTCAGTACTTC CASSSLLGRDIQYF
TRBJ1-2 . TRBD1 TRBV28 TGTGCCAGCAGTTTATTCCGACAGGGTCCGTCCGTCTATGGCTACACCTTC CASSLFRQGPSVYGYTF
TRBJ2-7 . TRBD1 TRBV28 TGTGCCAGCAGGTGGACAGGGGACTACGAGCAGTACTTC CASRWTGDYEQYF
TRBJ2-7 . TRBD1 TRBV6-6 TGTGCCAGCAGTTATGGGACAGGGAGGTACGAGCAGTACTTC CASSYGTGRYEQYF
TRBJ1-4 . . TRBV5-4 TGTGCCAGCAGCTTGCAGGGGAATGAAAAACTGTTTTTT CASSLQGNEKLFF
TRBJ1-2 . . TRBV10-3 TGTGCCATCAGTGTAGGGGGGAACTATGGCTACACCTTC CAISVGGNYGYTF
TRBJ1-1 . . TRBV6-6 TGTGCCAGCAGCACGGGGCCGAACACTGAAGCTTTCTTT CASSTGPNTEAFF
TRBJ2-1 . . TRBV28 TGTGTCGCCGGTAGCTCCTACAATGAGCAGTTCTTC CVAGSSYNEQFF
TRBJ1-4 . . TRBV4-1 TGCGCCAGCAGCCAAGGTTGGGGGGATCTCGAAAAACTGTTTTTT CASSQGWGDLEKLFF
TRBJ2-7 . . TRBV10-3 TGTGCCATCAGTGACCCAGCGGGCCTCTCCTACGAGCAGTACTTC CAISDPAGLSYEQYF
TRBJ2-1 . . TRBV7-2 TGTGCCAGCAGCCCAGGGGGGACCTACAATGAGCAGTTCTTC CASSPGGTYNEQFF
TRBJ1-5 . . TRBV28 TGTGCCAGCAGTTTGGTGAGGGGGGCTGATCAGCCCCAGCATTTT CASSLVRGADQPQHF
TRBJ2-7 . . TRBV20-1 TGCAGTGCTAGAGACACCTACGAGCAGTACTTC CSARDTYEQYF
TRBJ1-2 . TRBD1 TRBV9 TGTGCCAGCAGCGTCTCAGGGGGTGAGGATGGCTACACCTTC CASSVSGGEDGYTF
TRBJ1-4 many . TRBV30 TGTGCCTGGAGTGCGGGGGGAAATGAAAAACTGTTTTTT CAWSAGGNEKLFF
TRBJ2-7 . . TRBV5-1 TGCGCCAGCAGCTTGGAAGCTGGATCCTACGAGCAGTACTTC CASSLEAGSYEQYF
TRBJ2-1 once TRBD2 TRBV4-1 TGCGCCAGCAGCCAAGAGCCGGTGACTAGCAAGTTCTTC CASSQEPVTSKFF
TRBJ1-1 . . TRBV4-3 TGCGCCAGCAGCCTCGATCGGAACACTGAAGCTTTCTTT CASSLDRNTEAFF
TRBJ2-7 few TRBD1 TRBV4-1 TGCGCCAGCAGCCATCGGGGACAGGGGTTCTACGAGCAGTACTTC CASSHRGQGFYEQYF
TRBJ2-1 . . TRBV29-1 TGCAGCGTGGGATCTAGACACAATGAGCAGTTCTTC CSVGSRHNEQFF
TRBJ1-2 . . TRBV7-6 TGTGCCAGCAGCACCGGCGGGGGGCCTGACTATGGCTACACCTTC CASSTGGGPDYGYTF
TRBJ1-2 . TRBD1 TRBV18 TGTGCCAGCTCACCAGCCGGACAGGGGCCCTATGGCTACACCTTC CASSPAGQGPYGYTF
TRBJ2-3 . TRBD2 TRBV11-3 TGTGCCAGCAGCTTTGGTCTAGCGGAGGACACAGATACGCAGTATTTT CASSFGLAEDTDTQYF
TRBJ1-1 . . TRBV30 TGTGCCCGGCAAGGGGAGGGGATCACTGAAGCTTTCTTT CARQGEGITEAFF
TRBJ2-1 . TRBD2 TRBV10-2 TGCGCCAGCAGTGACCAAGCGGGAGGGTCCAATGAGCAGTTCTTC CASSDQAGGSNEQFF
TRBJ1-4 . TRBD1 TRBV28 TGTGCCACCAGTGTGACAGGGGTAGTGGAAAAACTGTTTTTT CATSVTGVVEKLFF
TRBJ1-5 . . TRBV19 TGTGCCAGTAGTGTACAGGGAAATCAGCCCCAGCATTTT CASSVQGNQPQHF
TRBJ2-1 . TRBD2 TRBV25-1 TGTGCCAGCAGTGAACTCGACGGACTAGCGGGGTACAATGAGCAGTTCTTC CASSELDGLAGYNEQFF
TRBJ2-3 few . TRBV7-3 TGTGCCAGCAGCTTACAGGGAGGCACAGATACGCAGTATTTT CASSLQGGTDTQYF
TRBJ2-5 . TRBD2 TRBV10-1 TGCGCCAGCACCCAAGGGCGGGAGGGAATCAAGAGGGCCCAGTACTTC CASTQGREGIKRAQYF
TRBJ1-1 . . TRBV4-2 TGTGCCAGCAGCCAAGTAGGTCAGCCTATGAACACTGAAGCTTTCTTT CASSQVGQPMNTEAFF
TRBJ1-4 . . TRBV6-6 TGTGCCAGCAGCCTACGGTACGGCACTAATGAAAAACTGTTTTTT CASSLRYGTNEKLFF
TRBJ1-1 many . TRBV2 TGTGCCAGCAGTGAATTAATGGAATGGAACACTGAAGCTTTCTTT CASSELMEWNTEAFF
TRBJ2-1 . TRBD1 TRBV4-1 TGCGCCAGCAGCCAGAGCCGGGACAGGGGGTACAATGAGCAGTTCTTC CASSQSRDRGYNEQFF
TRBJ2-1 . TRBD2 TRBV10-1 TGCGCCAGCAGTGAACGGACTAGCGGAAGAGGATCCTACAATGAGCAGTTCTTC CASSERTSGRGSYNEQFF
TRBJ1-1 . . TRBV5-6 TGTGCCAGCAGCATAGGACGCTCCCGGGCTTTCTTT CASSIGRSRAFF
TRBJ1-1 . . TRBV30 TGTGCCTGGAGTAAAAGTAGCACTGAAGCTTTCTTT CAWSKSSTEAFF
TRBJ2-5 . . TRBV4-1 TGCGCCAGCAGCCAAGATCGGCCCGGGGAGACCCAGTACTTC CASSQDRPGETQYF
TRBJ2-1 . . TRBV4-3 TGCGCCAGCAGCCAAGACCGGAACTCCTACAATGAGCAGTTCTTC CASSQDRNSYNEQFF
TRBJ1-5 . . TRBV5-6 TGTGCCAGCAGCTTTCGGGGAAATCAGCCCCAGCATTTT CASSFRGNQPQHF
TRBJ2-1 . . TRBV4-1 TGCGCCAGCAGCCAAGATGGGGCAGGGCGCTACAATGAGCAGTTCTTC CASSQDGAGRYNEQFF
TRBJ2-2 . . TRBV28 TGTGCCAGCAGTTTCATTCCAGGGGTGGAGACCGGGGAGCTGTTTTTT CASSFIPGVETGELFF